These 3 T cell receptor beta chains originate from one sample sequenced in a study of T cells in Graves' hyperthyroidism and ophthalmopathy. TCR beta CDR3 regions were amplified from RNA transcripts. During a first-round RT-PCR of the TCR CDR3, the HTBI primer set was used. From the multiplex PCR reads, TCRdb called clonotypes with MiXCR, one entry per CDR3 protein. There are hundreds of thousands of distinct CDR3 sequences in the sample; 11% to 15% occur only once, and approximately 5.7% lies in the top ten. Material for sequencing was blood. These receptors originate from a woman aged 25 to 39 with Graves' hyperthyroidism that later progressed to Graves' ophthalmopathy.

At least ten counts were recorded for this clonotype. The V gene is TRBV5-6, the J gene TRBJ1-6, with a tentative D call TRBD1 (5 bases). V lost 5 bases to trimming and J lost 8 bases, with 20 bases between them. Germline CDR1 is SGHDT and CDR2 is YYEEEE. The CDR3 runs to 16 residues. CDR3 nucleotides: TGTGCCAGCAGTTCCCGCCGGGGCAGGGTGGATTCACCCCTCCACTTT. Translation: CASSSRRGRVDSPLHF.

Many counts were recorded for this clonotype. The chain joins TRBV7-9 to TRBJ2-1, with D tentatively TRBD2 (7 bases). CDR3 length equals 18 residues. CDR1 is SEHNR, CDR2 FQNEAQ, per germline (reference sequence). V shed 5 bases and J shed 5 bases, with 25 bases lying between them. CDR3 in DNA: TGTGCCAGCAGCCCCATTTGGGGGGTGGAGCGGGACAACAATGAGCAGTTCTTC. It is translated as CASSPIWGVERDNNEQFF.

This clonotype is a singleton in its sample. The V and J genes are TRBV12-3 or TRBV12-4 and TRBJ2-4; 7 bases match TRBD1. V gave up 7 bases and J gave up 0 bases; unmatched junction bases: 6. The CDR3 extends over 15 amino acids. CDR3 region: CASTRDSVAKNIQYF. CDR3 bases: TGTGCCAGCACCAGGGACAGCGTAGCCAAAAACATTCAGTACTTC.